This T cell receptor beta chain comes out of a study of glioma-infiltrating T cells after dendritic cell vaccination. About the study: Autologous tumor lysate was loaded overnight onto monocyte-derived dendritic cells grown seven days with IL-4 and GM-CSF.

Primers: 60 V beta forward and 13 J beta reverse. The method was immunoSEQ multiplex PCR; TCRdb's version includes in-frame clones alone and lacks a portion of them. The sample has some 78,000 clones, 75% to 90% seen once. Time point of the sample: after dendritic cell vaccination, including at tumor progression/relapse. Findings and limits, study-wide: Patients with more pretreatment TILs had longer time to progression and survival.

Points on this clone: As yet, its antigen is unknown.

V lost 3 bases and J 8 bases, leaving 17 bases between the germline ends. From germline, CDR1 is SEHNR and CDR2 FQNEAQ (reference sequence). This CDR3 is 15 amino acids long. Here the sequenced sample was blood, taken after dendritic cell vaccination. The receptor's source is a human donor with glioblastoma. The chain uses TRBV7-9 and TRBJ2-1, with D perhaps TRBD2 (5 bases). The CDR3 loop is CASSFGNSIVDEQFF. The CDR3 nucleotides are TGTGCCAGCAGCTTCGGGAATTCAATTGTCGATGAGCAGTTCTTC.